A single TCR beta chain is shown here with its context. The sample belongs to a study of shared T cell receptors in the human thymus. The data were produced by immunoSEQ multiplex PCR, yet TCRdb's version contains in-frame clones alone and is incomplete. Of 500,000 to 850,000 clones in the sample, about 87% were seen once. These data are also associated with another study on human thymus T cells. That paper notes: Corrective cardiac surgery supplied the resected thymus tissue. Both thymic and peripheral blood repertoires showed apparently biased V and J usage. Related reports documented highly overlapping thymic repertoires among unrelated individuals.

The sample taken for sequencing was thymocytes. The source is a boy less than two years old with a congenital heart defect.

CDR3 residues: CSVEVLIGQGADTQYF. CDR3 in DNA: TGCAGCGTTGAAGTTTTAATCGGACAGGGCGCAGATACGCAGTATTTT. The gene calls are TRBV29-1 and TRBJ2-3; 8 bases match TRBD1. Germline V gene sequence: CDR1 SQVTM, CDR2 ANQGSEA. This CDR3 contains 16 residues. The V and J ends lost 1 base and 4 bases, in that order; junction bases with no gene match: 10.